The 19 T cell receptor beta chains below were found in one sample sequenced in a study of monozygotic twins with inflammatory bowel disease. After re-calling the 5' RACE reads, TCRdb lists one entry per CDR3 protein, DNA absent. The sample table includes some 150,000 distinct CDR3 sequences. Sample: blood. These receptors originate from a human donor with ulcerative colitis or Crohn's disease, or a healthy co-twin of an affected twin (not recorded which).

The chain has TRBV5-1 and TRBJ1-1; checking the TCRdb D call of TRBD1 is not possible without DNA. The CDR3 sequence is 14 residues long. CDR1 and CDR2 (germline): SGHRS, YFSETQ. The CDR3 reads CASNVQGVNTEAFF.

The CDR3 sequence is CSFLGLAGGQSSYNEQFF. This sequence joins TRBV29-1 and TRBJ2-1; lacking DNA, the TRBD2 call made by TCRdb goes unchecked. There are 18 residues in the CDR3. Germline-derived CDR1 and CDR2 are SQVTM and ANQGSEA.

The genes are TRBV5-1 and TRBJ2-2; absent DNA, TCRdb's TRBD1 call cannot be checked. The CDR3 extends over 12 amino acids. Looked up from germline, CDR1 is SGHRS and CDR2 is YFSETQ. CDR3: CASSLPGGELFF. The whole variable domain, filled in from reference TRBV5-1 and TRBJ2-2, reads KAGVTQTPRYLIKTRGQQVTLSCSPISGHRSVSWYQQTPGQGLQFLFEYFSETQRNKGNFPGRFSGRQFSNSRSEMNVSTLELGDSALYLCASSLPGGELFFGEGSRLTVL.

The chain carries TRBV20-1 and TRBJ1-5. Germline-derived CDR1 and CDR2 are DFQATT and SNEGSKA (reference sequence). This CDR3 has 13 residues. CDR3 amino acids: CSANDGDLQPQHF.

The genes are TRBV5-1 and TRBJ2-7; the TCRdb call, TRBD2, lacks DNA for checking. The germline V gene encodes CDR1 SGHRS and CDR2 YFSETQ. The CDR3 sequence is 13 residues long. The CDR3 sequence is CASSPPSRYEQYF.

The chain uses TRBV10-3 and TRBJ2-1; TCRdb outputs TRBD1, but without DNA this stays unchecked. The CDR3 contains 14 residues. Germline CDR1 reads ENHRY; CDR2 reads SYGVKD. The CDR3 region is CAISGAGIYNEQFF.

V and J are TRBV13 and TRBJ2-7; TCRdb selects TRBD2, and the lack of DNA leaves this call unchecked. CDR3 size: 15 residues. Germline loops: CDR1 PRHDT, CDR2 FYEKMQ (reference sequence). CDR3: CASSAPGLATNEQYF.

V is TRBV5-1 and J is TRBJ1-1. CDR1 and CDR2 (germline): SGHRS, YFSETQ. The CDR3 length is 15 residues. CDR3 in amino acids: CASSFNVLLNTEAFF.

The V and J genes are TRBV20-1 and TRBJ2-7; TCRdb calls TRBD1, which cannot be checked without DNA. The CDR3 is made up of 13 amino acids. Germline CDR1 and CDR2: DFQATT and SNEGSKA (reference sequence). Here the CDR3 reads CSASWGLGDEQYF.

This sequence joins TRBV2 and TRBJ2-1; lacking DNA, the TRBD1 call made by TCRdb goes unchecked. This CDR3 spans 11 amino acids. From germline, CDR1 is SNHLY and CDR2 FYNNEI. CDR3 sequence: CASGGGNEQFF.

The rearrangement uses TRBV3-1 and TRBJ2-7. This CDR3 comprises 15 residues. Germline CDR1 reads LGHDT; CDR2 reads YNNKEL (reference sequence). The CDR3 reads CASSQGFGAFYEQYF.

V is TRBV4-2 and J is TRBJ2-7; TCRdb gives TRBD1 as the D gene, but with no DNA this cannot be confirmed. The CDR3 totals 15 residues. The germline V gene encodes CDR1 LGHNA and CDR2 YNFKEQ. This chain's CDR3 is CASSQVGGGAYEQYF.

V and J are TRBV12-3 or TRBV12-4 and TRBJ2-4. CDR3 length equals 12 residues. CDR3 sequence: CASSLTVNIQYF.

The J gene is TRBJ1-2, the V gene TRBV27; TCRdb reports TRBD1, a call that lacks DNA to check it against. Germline CDR1 is MNHEY and CDR2 is SMNVEV (reference sequence). This CDR3 is 15 amino acids long. CDR3 protein: CASSPGTGVWYGYTF.

The V gene is TRBV27, the J gene TRBJ2-3; TCRdb proposes TRBD2, but this gene call is untestable without DNA. CDR3 length equals 15 residues. Germline V gene data show CDR1 as MNHEY and CDR2 as SMNVEV (reference sequence). Here the CDR3 reads CASSSRLAATDTQYF.

This chain uses TRBV7-3 with TRBJ2-1; TCRdb indicates TRBD1, and absent DNA this call remains unverified. The CDR3 loop spans 15 amino acids. Germline V gene lookup returns CDR1 SGHTA and CDR2 FQGTGA. The CDR3 loop reads CASSLSGGDRGEQFF. Filled out from reference TRBV7-3 and TRBJ2-1, the complete variable domain reads GAGVSQTPSNKVTEKGKYVELRCDPISGHTALYWYRQSLGQGPEFLIYFQGTGAADDSGLPNDRFFAVRPEGSVSTLKIQRTERGDSAVYLCASSLSGGDRGEQFFGPGTRLTVL.

The CDR3 spells CASIREPDEQYF. The chain has TRBV28 and TRBJ2-7. This CDR3 has 12 amino acids. Germline CDR1 reads MDHEN; CDR2 reads SYDVKM. Supplemented by reference TRBV28 and TRBJ2-7, the full variable domain reads DVKVTQSSRYLVKRTGEKVFLECVQDMDHENMFWYRQDPGLGLRLIYFSYDVKMKEKGDIPEGYSVSREKKERFSLILESASTNQTSMYLCASIREPDEQYFGPGTRLTVT.

The rearrangement joins TRBV10-3 to TRBJ2-3; TCRdb reports TRBD1, a call that lacks DNA to check it against. Germline lookup yields CDR1 ENHRY and CDR2 SYGVKD. The length of the CDR3 is 16 residues. CDR3 protein: CAISGRPAAGPDTQYF.

CDR3 region: CASSINILSEGNQPQHF. The chain joins TRBV5-6 to TRBJ1-5. Germline V lookup: CDR1 SGHDT, CDR2 YYEEEE. This CDR3 comprises 17 residues. Variable domain in full (rest from reference TRBV5-6 and TRBJ1-5): DAGVTQSPTHLIKTRGQQVTLRCSPKSGHDTVSWYQQALGQGPQFIFQYYEEEERQRGNFPDRFSGHQFPNYSSELNVNALLLGDSALYLCASSINILSEGNQPQHFGDGTRLSIL.